The 11 T cell receptor beta chains reported below all come from one sample, sequenced in a study of cytomegalovirus exposure and HLA in healthy donors. PCR employed 60 Vbeta and 13 Jbeta primers. Clones were sequenced by immunoSEQ multiplex PCR, and TCRdb holds only the in-frame ones, with some missing. The data hold 130,000 to 150,000 clones, with approximately 79% observed a single time. The material sequenced was PBMCs. The origin of the receptors is a woman in her twenties or thirties in good health and CMV-seronegative.

The chain joins TRBV19 to TRBJ1-6, with 11 nucleotides matching TRBD1. Trimming removed 3 bases from V and 1 base from J; junction bases left unmatched: 2. Germline loops: CDR1 LNHDA, CDR2 SQIVND (reference sequence). The CDR3 runs to 17 residues. CDR3 region: CASSIGQGASYNSPLHF. DNA of the CDR3: TGTGCCAGTAGTATTGGACAGGGGGCATCCTATAATTCACCCCTCCACTTT.

This sequence joins TRBV6-1 and TRBJ2-1, with D perhaps matching TRBD2 (5 bases). V gave up 8 bases and J gave up 0 bases, with 11 bases separating them. The CDR3 has 14 amino acids. Per germline, CDR1 MNHNS and CDR2 SASEGT. CDR3: CASGERISYNEQFF. As DNA, the CDR3 is TGTGCCAGCGGGGAGCGGATCTCCTACAATGAGCAGTTCTTC.

The chain carries TRBV18 and TRBJ1-5; the D is unclear. The V end was cut by 3 bases, the J end by 7 bases, with 10 bases between. Germline CDR1 KGHSH, CDR2 LQKENI. This CDR3 comprises 13 residues. The CDR3 DNA sequence: TGTGCCAGCTCACCCGGAGGAGTCCAGCCCCAGCATTTT. Its protein product is CASSPGGVQPQHF.

The rearrangement joins TRBV7-9 to TRBJ1-3; D unclear. V lost 5 bases to trimming and J lost 8 bases, with 13 bases between them. Germline-derived CDR1 and CDR2 are SEHNR and FQNEAQ (reference sequence). The CDR3 is 13 amino acids. DNA of the CDR3: TGTGCCAGCAGCCCTACCCCCGTGGACACCATATATTTT. It translates to CASSPTPVDTIYF.

The J gene is TRBJ2-2, the V gene TRBV14, with D unclear. The germline V gene encodes CDR1 SGHDN and CDR2 FVKESK. V was shortened by 1 base and J by 3 bases, with 3 bases between the two germline ends. The CDR3 extends over 13 amino acids. In nucleotides, the CDR3 is TGTGCCAGCAGCCAAGCATACACCGGGGAGCTGTTTTTT. Residues: CASSQAYTGELFF.

Of note for this clone: Germline and junction disagree at one end, which may indicate a read error. The chain's CDR3 is CSSRPSGSTLYNEQFF. The CDR3 DNA sequence: TGTTCCAGCAGACCTAGCGGGAGTACACTTTACAATGAGCAGTTCTTC. V usage is TRBV7-9 and J usage is TRBJ2-1; 10 bases match TRBD2. Germline V gene lookup returns CDR1 SEHNR and CDR2 FQNEAQ (reference sequence). This CDR3 region has 16 residues.

Only a few counts were recorded for this clone. V gene TRBV4-1 combines with J gene TRBJ2-2; D gene uncertain. CDR1 is MGHRA and CDR2 is YSYEKL in the germline V gene. Trimming removed 0 bases at V and 2 bases at J, with 4 bases between. The CDR3 consists of 14 residues. The CDR3 sequence is CASSQDINTGELFF. DNA for the CDR3: TGCGCCAGCAGCCAAGACATCAACACCGGGGAGCTGTTTTTT.

The chain couples TRBV11-2 to TRBJ1-2; D not certain. The V end was cut by 1 base, the J end by 8 bases, with 17 bases between. Germline V gives CDR1 SGHAT, CDR2 FQNNGV. This CDR3 has 15 residues. The CDR3 nucleotides read TGTGCCAGCAGCTTAGGGTCTAACAGTCGTTACGGCTACACCTTC. This encodes CASSLGSNSRYGYTF.

This clone was counted once. The rearrangement uses TRBV5-1 and TRBJ2-2; D not certain. Trimming shortened V by 0 bases and J by 1 base, and 7 bases separated the two germline ends. CDR3 length equals 15 residues. CDR1 is SGHRS and CDR2 is YFSETQ in the germline V gene. The DNA of the CDR3 is TGCGCCAGCAGCTTGGACCCGGGGAACACCGGGGAGCTGTTTTTT. Translation gives CASSLDPGNTGELFF.

The chain links TRBV30 to TRBJ2-7, with D unresolved. Germline V gene lookup returns CDR1 GTSNPN and CDR2 SVGIG (reference sequence). V dropped 1 base and J dropped 7 bases, with 20 bases sitting between them. The length of the CDR3 is 15 residues. For the CDR3, the DNA is TGTGCCTGGAGTGAGCCGTACACAGCCAGATGGGAGCAGTACTTC. Translating gives CAWSEPYTARWEQYF.

V and J are TRBV4-2 and TRBJ2-4; 10 nucleotides line up with TRBD2. The J segment lost 3 bases and the V segment lost 4 bases, leaving 6 bases of the junction unmatched. CDR1 and CDR2 from the germline V gene are LGHNA and YNFKEQ. The CDR3 totals 16 residues. In DNA form, the CDR3 reads TGTGCCAGCAGCCCGACTAGCGGGCGTGACAAAAACATTCAGTACTTC. Translated: CASSPTSGRDKNIQYF.